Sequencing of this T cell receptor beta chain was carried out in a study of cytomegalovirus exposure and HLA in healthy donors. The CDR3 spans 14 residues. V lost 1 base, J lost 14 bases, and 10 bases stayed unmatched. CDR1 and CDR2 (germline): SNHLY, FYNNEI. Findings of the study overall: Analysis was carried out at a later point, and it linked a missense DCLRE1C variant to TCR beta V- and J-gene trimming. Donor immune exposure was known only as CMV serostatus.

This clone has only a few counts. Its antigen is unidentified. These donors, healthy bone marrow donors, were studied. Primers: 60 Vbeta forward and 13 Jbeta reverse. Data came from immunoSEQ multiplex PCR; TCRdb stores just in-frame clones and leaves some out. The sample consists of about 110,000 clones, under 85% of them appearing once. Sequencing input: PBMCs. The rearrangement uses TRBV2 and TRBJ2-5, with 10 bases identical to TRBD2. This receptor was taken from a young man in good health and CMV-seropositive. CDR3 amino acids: CASSEDPSGGPYYF. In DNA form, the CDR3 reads TGTGCCAGCAGTGAAGACCCTAGCGGGGGACCCTATTACTTC.